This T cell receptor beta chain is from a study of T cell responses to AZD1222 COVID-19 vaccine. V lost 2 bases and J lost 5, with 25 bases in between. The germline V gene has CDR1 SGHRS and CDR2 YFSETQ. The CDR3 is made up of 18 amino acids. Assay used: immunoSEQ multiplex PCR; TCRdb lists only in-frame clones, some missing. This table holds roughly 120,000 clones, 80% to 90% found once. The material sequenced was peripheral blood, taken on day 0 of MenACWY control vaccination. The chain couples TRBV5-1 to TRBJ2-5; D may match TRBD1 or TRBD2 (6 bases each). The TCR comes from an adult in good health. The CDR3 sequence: CASSFNPSWGAERETQYF. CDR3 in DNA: TGCGCCAGCAGCTTTAACCCCAGCTGGGGGGCGGAAAGGGAGACCCAGTACTTC.